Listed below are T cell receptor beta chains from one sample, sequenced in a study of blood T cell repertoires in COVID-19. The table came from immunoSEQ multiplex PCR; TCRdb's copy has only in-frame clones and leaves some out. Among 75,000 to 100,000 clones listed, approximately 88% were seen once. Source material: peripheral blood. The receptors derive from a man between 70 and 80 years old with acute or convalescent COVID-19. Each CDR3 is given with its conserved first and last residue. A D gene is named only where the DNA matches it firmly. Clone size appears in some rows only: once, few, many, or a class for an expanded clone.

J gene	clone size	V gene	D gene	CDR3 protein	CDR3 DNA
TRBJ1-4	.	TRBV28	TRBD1	CASSLSGTENEKLFF	TGTGCCAGCAGTTTATCGGGGACAGAAAATGAAAAACTGTTTTTT
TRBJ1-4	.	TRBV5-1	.	CASSLALQGGNEKLFF	TGCGCCAGCAGCTTGGCCCTGCAGGGTGGCAATGAAAAACTGTTTTTT
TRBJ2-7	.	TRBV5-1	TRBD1	CASSLEGASYEQYF	TGCGCCAGCAGCTTGGAGGGGGCCTCCTACGAGCAGTACTTC
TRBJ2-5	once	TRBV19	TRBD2	CASSMALAGVGTQYF	TGTGCCAGTAGTATGGCGCTAGCGGGGGTCGGGACCCAGTACTTC
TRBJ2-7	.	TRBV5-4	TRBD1	CASSWGTGEGEQYF	TGTGCCAGCAGCTGGGGGACAGGGGAAGGTGAGCAGTACTTC
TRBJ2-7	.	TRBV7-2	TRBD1	CASSSNWDSVYEQYF	TGTGCCAGCAGCTCTAACTGGGACAGCGTCTACGAGCAGTACTTC
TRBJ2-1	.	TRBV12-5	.	CATNTRRHHHHHEQFF	TGTGCTACCAACACCCGGCGGCATCACCATCATCATGAGCAGTTCTTC
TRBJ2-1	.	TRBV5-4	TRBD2	CASSLWTSGRVKDEQFF	TGTGCCAGCAGCCTTTGGACTAGCGGGAGGGTTAAGGATGAGCAGTTCTTC
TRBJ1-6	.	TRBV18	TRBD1	CASSPEDREYNSPLHF	TGTGCCAGCTCACCTGAGGACAGGGAGTATAATTCACCCCTCCACTTT
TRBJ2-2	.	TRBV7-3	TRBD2	CASSPRAGTTAGELFF	TGTGCCAGCAGCCCCCGGGCCGGGACTACCGCCGGGGAGCTGTTTTTT
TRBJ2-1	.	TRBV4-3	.	CASSQDGARDNEQFF	TGCGCCAGCAGCCAAGATGGGGCAAGAGACAATGAGCAGTTCTTC
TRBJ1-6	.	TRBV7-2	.	CASSLVTGYNSPLHF	TGTGCCAGCAGCTTAGTTACGGGTTATAATTCACCCCTCCACTTT
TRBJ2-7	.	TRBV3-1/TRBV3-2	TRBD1	CASRRSAGTDYEQYF	TGTGCCAGCAGAAGATCTGCCGGGACAGATTACGAGCAGTACTTC
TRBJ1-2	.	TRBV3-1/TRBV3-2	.	CASSQSGVSGYTF	TGTGCCAGCAGCCAATCAGGGGTTTCCGGCTACACCTTC
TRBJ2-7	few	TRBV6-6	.	CASSTVNRLIFYEQYF	TGTGCCAGCAGTACAGTGAACAGATTGATTTTCTACGAGCAGTACTTC
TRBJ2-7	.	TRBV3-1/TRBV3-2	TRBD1	CASKGQGAREQYF	TGTGCCAGCAAGGGACAGGGGGCGCGGGAGCAGTACTTC
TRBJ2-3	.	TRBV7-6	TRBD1	CASSSQGARDTQYF	TGTGCCAGCAGCTCTCAGGGGGCGAGAGATACGCAGTATTTT
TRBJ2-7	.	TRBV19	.	CASSRFADSYEQYF	TGTGCCAGTAGTCGGTTCGCGGATTCCTACGAGCAGTACTTC
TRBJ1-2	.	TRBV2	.	CASSSDRFGGYTF	TGTGCCAGCAGTTCCGACAGATTCGGAGGCTACACCTTC
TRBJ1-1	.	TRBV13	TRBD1	CASSHWETGEEAFF	TGTGCCAGCAGCCACTGGGAAACAGGGGAGGAAGCTTTCTTT
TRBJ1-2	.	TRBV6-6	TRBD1	CATGGGGGVYGYTF	TGTGCCACCGGAGGGGGCGGAGGGGTCTATGGCTACACCTTC
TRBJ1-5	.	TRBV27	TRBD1	CASSPQVGGEHF	TGTGCCAGCAGTCCCCAGGTAGGGGGCGAACATTTT
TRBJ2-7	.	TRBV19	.	CASSIASGELSYEQYF	TGTGCCAGTAGTATCGCTTCAGGGGAGCTTTCCTACGAGCAGTACTTC
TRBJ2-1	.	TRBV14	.	CASSLRGGLRNNEQFF	TGTGCCAGCAGCCTAAGGGGGGGCCTTCGAAACAATGAGCAGTTCTTC
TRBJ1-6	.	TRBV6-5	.	CASKAQQNNSPLHF	TGTGCCAGCAAGGCACAGCAAAATAATTCACCCCTCCACTTT
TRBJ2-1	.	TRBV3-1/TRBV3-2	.	CASSQDPVYNEQFF	TGTGCCAGCAGCCAAGATCCAGTGTACAATGAGCAGTTCTTC
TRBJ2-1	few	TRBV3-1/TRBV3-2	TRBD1	CASSQEVFGQGDNEQFF	TGTGCCAGCAGCCAAGAGGTTTTTGGACAGGGAGACAATGAGCAGTTCTTC
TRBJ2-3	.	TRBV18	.	CASSPPASSTDTQYF	TGTGCCAGCTCACCACCGGCTTCTAGCACAGATACGCAGTATTTT
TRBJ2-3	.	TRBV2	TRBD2	CASSEGLAPTDTQYF	TGTGCCAGCAGTGAGGGACTAGCGCCGACAGATACGCAGTATTTT
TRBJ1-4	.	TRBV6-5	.	CASSSDQQGVREKLFF	TGTGCCAGCAGTTCAGACCAACAGGGAGTTAGGGAAAAACTGTTTTTT
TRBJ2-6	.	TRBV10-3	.	CAIGISGANVLTF	TGTGCCATCGGCATTTCTGGGGCCAACGTCCTGACTTTC
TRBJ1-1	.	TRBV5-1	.	CASSFGGANTEAFF	TGCGCCAGCAGCTTCGGGGGGGCGAACACTGAAGCTTTCTTT
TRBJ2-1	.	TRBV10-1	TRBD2	CASSDILPSGRGNEQFF	TGCGCCAGCAGTGATATTTTGCCTAGCGGGCGTGGCAATGAGCAGTTCTTC
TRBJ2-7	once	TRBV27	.	CASSSVFGGKVEQYF	TGTGCCAGCAGTTCGGTTTTCGGCGGGAAGGTCGAGCAGTACTTC
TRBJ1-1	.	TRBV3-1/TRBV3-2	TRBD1	CASSLRQGNTEAFF	TGTGCCAGCAGCCTACGACAGGGGAACACTGAAGCTTTCTTT
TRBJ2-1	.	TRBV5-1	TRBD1	CASSLETFSGGEQFF	TGCGCCAGCAGCTTGGAGACTTTTTCAGGGGGAGAGCAGTTCTTC
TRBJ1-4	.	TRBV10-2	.	CASSGPTNEKLFF	TGCGCCAGCAGTGGTCCGACTAATGAAAAACTGTTTTTT
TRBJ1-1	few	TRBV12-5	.	CASAPRGRGTEAFF	TGTGCTAGTGCCCCCCGGGGGAGGGGCACTGAAGCTTTCTTT
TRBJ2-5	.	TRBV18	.	CASSLSAGGETQYF	TGTGCCAGCTCCCTATCGGCGGGCGGGGAGACCCAGTACTTC
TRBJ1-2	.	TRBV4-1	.	CASSQAGRKTGYTF	TGCGCCAGCAGCCAAGCGGGTCGGAAGACTGGCTACACCTTC
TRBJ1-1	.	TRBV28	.	CASSFYPGGGYTEAFF	TGTGCCAGCAGTTTCTACCCCGGGGGGGGGTACACTGAAGCTTTCTTT
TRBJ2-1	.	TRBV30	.	CAWKFWANEQFF	TGTGCCTGGAAGTTTTGGGCCAATGAGCAGTTCTTC
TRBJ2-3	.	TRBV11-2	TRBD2	CASSSGRVAADTQYF	TGTGCCAGCAGTTCCGGGAGGGTAGCCGCAGATACGCAGTATTTT
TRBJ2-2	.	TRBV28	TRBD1	CASSFPGQGYTGELFF	TGTGCCAGCAGTTTTCCGGGACAGGGGTACACCGGGGAGCTGTTTTTT
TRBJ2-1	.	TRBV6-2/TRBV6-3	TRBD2	CASSRAGAFNEQFF	TGTGCCAGCAGTCGAGCGGGAGCGTTCAATGAGCAGTTCTTC
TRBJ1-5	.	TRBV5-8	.	CASSSRQPQHF	TGTGCCAGCAGCTCCAGACAGCCCCAGCATTTT
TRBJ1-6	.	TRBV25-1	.	CASSEQGNSPLHF	TGTGCCAGCAGTGAACAGGGTAATTCACCCCTCCACTTT
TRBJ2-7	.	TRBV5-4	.	CASSLGSRGIHEQYF	TGTGCCAGCAGCTTGGGCAGTCGGGGGATCCACGAGCAGTACTTC
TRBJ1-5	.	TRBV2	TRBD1	CASRQGAGSNQPQHF	TGTGCCAGCAGACAGGGGGCCGGTAGCAATCAGCCCCAGCATTTT
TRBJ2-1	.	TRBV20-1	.	CTAQTHNEQFF	TGCACCGCGCAAACCCACAATGAGCAGTTCTTC